There are many counts of the clone carrying this T cell receptor beta chain. Its antigen is currently unknown. The entry originates in a study of post-analysis software for immune sequencing data. Whole-study findings and limits: Multiple sclerosis patients had significantly lower normalized Chao1 diversity than controls. There were about 5 TRBV segments more frequent in patients than controls, and TRBV5-6, TRBV5-1 and TRBV20-1 were among them.

Unique molecular identifiers were built into the TCR beta cDNA libraries. TCRdb recomputed calls from the PCR reads with MiXCR, one row per CDR3 protein. The sample comprises around 200,000 distinct CDR3 sequences, over 25% of which are singletons, and about 3.7% rests with the top ten. V was clipped by 0 bases and J by 1 base; unmatched bases: 1. Germline V CDR1 and CDR2: SGHRS, YFSETQ. CDR3 length: 15 amino acids. The source of this sequence is a girl aged 2 to 17 with multiple sclerosis. The chain couples TRBV5-1 to TRBJ2-3; 8 nucleotides agree with TRBD2. The sequencing sample was made of blood. The CDR3 DNA reads as TGCGCCAGCAGCTTGGGAGCGGGAGGCACAGATACGCAGTATTTT. Translating gives CASSLGAGGTDTQYF.